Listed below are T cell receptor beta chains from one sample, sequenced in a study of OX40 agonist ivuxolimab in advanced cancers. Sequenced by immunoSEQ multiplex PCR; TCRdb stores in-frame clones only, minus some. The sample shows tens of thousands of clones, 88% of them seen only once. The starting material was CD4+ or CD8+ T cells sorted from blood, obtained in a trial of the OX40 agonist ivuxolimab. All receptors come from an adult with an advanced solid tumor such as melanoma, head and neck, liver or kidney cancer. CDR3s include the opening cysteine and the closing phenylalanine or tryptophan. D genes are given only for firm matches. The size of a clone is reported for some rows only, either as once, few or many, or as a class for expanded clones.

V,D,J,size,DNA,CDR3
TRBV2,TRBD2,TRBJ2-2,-,TGTGCCAGCAACCAACATGTGGCGGGAGGTGATAGCGGGGAGCTGTTTTTT,CASNQHVAGGDSGELFF
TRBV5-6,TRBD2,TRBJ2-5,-,TGTGCCAGCAGCTTGGTGGCCGGGGGAGCGGGGGAGACCCAGTACTTC,CASSLVAGGAGETQYF
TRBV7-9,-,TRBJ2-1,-,TGTGCCAGCAGCTTAGTAAATGAGCAGTTCTTC,CASSLVNEQFF
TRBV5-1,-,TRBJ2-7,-,TGCGCCAGCAGCCCGGCGCCGGGGCTTGACGAGCAGTACTTC,CASSPAPGLDEQYF
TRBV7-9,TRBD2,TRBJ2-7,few,TGTGCCAGCAGCTTAACTAGCGGGCCAGTCTCCTACGAGCAGTACTTC,CASSLTSGPVSYEQYF
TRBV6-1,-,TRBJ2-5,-,TGTGCCAGCAGAGGGGCCTGGAAGTACTTC,CASRGAWKYF
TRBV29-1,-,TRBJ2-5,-,TGCAGCGTTGGGACAGAAGAGACCCAGTACTTC,CSVGTEETQYF
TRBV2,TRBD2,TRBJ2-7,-,TGTGCCAGCAGTGAAACTCGGGAGGGAATCTACGAGCAGTACTTC,CASSETREGIYEQYF
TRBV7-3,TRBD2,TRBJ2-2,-,TGTGCCAGCAGCTTAGTAGCGGGAGGTACCGGGGAGCTGTTTTTT,CASSLVAGGTGELFF
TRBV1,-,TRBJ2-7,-,TGCACCAGCAGCCACGACCCTGGGGCAGACCATGGGGGGTACGAGCAGTACTTC,CTSSHDPGADHGGYEQYF
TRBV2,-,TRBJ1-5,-,TGTGCCAGCAGTGAGCTCGGAGGGTCGTCCCAGCATTTT,CASSELGGSSQHF
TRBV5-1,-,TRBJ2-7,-,TGCGCCAGCAGTGATACGGGAGAGGGGGAGGACGAGCAGTACTTC,CASSDTGEGEDEQYF
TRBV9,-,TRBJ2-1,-,TGTGCCAGCAGCGTAGGGACTTTCAATGAGCAGTTCTTC,CASSVGTFNEQFF
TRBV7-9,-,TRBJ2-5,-,TGTGCCAGCAGCAAAGGCGGGACTGTGACGGAGACCCAGTACTTC,CASSKGGTVTETQYF
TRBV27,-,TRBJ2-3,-,TGTGCCAGCAGACTTGCTTCTCTAGCAACAGATACGCAGTATTTT,CASRLASLATDTQYF
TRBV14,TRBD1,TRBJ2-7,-,TGTGCCAGCAGCCAAGTGGGGACAGGGGTCTACGAGCAGTACTTC,CASSQVGTGVYEQYF
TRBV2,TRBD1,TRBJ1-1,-,TGTGCCAGAGGACAGGGGAACACTGAAGCTTTCTTT,CARGQGNTEAFF
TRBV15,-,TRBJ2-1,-,TGTGCCACCAGCAGAGCCCTAGCGTCCAATGAGCAGTTCTTC,CATSRALASNEQFF
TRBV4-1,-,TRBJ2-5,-,TGCGCCAGCAGCCGACTCGTCGGGGAAGTAGAGACCCAGTACTTC,CASSRLVGEVETQYF
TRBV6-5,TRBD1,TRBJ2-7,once,TGTGCCAGCAGCCGGGACAGGGACATCGAGCAGTACTTC,CASSRDRDIEQYF
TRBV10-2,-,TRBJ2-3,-,TGCGCCACCAAAACTATCCAGCGGGGCACAGATACGCAGTATTTT,CATKTIQRGTDTQYF
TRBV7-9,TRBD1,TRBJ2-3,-,TGTGCCAGCAGTGCCGGACAGGGGGCAGATACGCAGTATTTT,CASSAGQGADTQYF
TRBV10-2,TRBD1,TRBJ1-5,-,TGCGCCAGCAGTCCCGACAGGGATAACAATCAGCCCCAGCATTTT,CASSPDRDNNQPQHF